This TCR beta chain was captured in a study of cytomegalovirus exposure and HLA in healthy donors. The CDR3 runs 14 residues. The V segment lost 7 bases and the J segment 3 bases; nucleotides outside the gene matches: 3. CDR1 and CDR2 from the germline V gene are MNHNS and SASEGT. PCR primers comprised 60 Vbeta and 13 Jbeta primers. Clones were read by immunoSEQ multiplex PCR, and TCRdb kept only the in-frame ones, dropping some. This repertoire shows approximately 150,000 clones, 70% found once; its top ten account for about 4.5%. The chain is built from TRBV6-1 and TRBJ2-3, with TRBD2 matching 11 bases. Sequenced input: PBMCs. The receptor was derived from a man aged 18 to 30 in good health and CMV-seropositive. The CDR3 is CASIRLAGTDTQYF. In nucleotides, the CDR3 is TGTGCCAGCATTCGACTAGCGGGGACAGATACGCAGTATTTT.